This T cell receptor (beta chain) was identified during a study of T cell changes during pregnancy in multiple sclerosis. Germline V lookup: CDR1 SQVTM, CDR2 ANQGSEA. The CDR3 runs to 12 residues. Trimming stripped 5 bases from V and 5 bases from J, with 12 bases between. Some clones are missing from TCRdb's copy, which holds only in-frame ones; the method was immunoSEQ multiplex PCR. The table records about 32,000 clones, roughly nine tenths of them present only once. This chain links TRBV29-1 with TRBJ1-2; no clear D gene. The starting material was CD8+ T cells from peripheral blood mononuclear cells, obtained in the second trimester of pregnancy. This clonotype was obtained from a female donor with multiple sclerosis, enrolled in a pregnancy study. CDR3 coding DNA: TGCAGCGTTACGACTACTGAATATGGCTACACCTTC. Its protein is CSVTTTEYGYTF.